A single sample is the source of the 27 T cell receptor beta chains below, sequenced in a study of OX40 agonist ivuxolimab in advanced cancers. Clones were sequenced by immunoSEQ multiplex PCR, and TCRdb holds only the in-frame ones, with some missing. The table shows roughly 80,000 clones, with about 82% occurring only once. The sequencing here drew on CD4+ or CD8+ T cells sorted from blood, taken in a trial of the OX40 agonist ivuxolimab. The source of these receptors is an adult with an advanced solid tumor such as melanoma, head and neck, liver or kidney cancer.

Relative to its sample, this clone is medium-sized. The chain couples TRBV5-8 to TRBJ1-2, with unresolved D. V dropped 6 bases and J dropped 0 bases, with 12 bases sitting between them. CDR1 SGHTS and CDR2 YDEGEE come from the germline V gene. The CDR3 is 14 residues long. CDR3 loop: CASTPRLANYGYTF. The CDR3 nucleotides read TGTGCCAGCACTCCGAGGTTAGCTAACTATGGCTACACCTTC.

The chain couples TRBV30 to TRBJ2-5; TRBD2 aligns across 10 bases. V gave up 3 bases and J gave up 5 bases; unmatched junction bases: 9. The CDR3 covers 15 residues. Germline CDR1 reads GTSNPN; CDR2 reads SVGIG (reference sequence). The CDR3 protein is CAWRAAGGPWETQYF. CDR3 bases: TGTGCCTGGAGGGCAGCGGGGGGGCCCTGGGAGACCCAGTACTTC.

The chain carries TRBV7-2 and TRBJ2-7; D is uncertain. CDR3 length: 14 residues. V lost 1 base and J lost 3, with 10 bases in between. CDR1 is SGHTA, CDR2 FQGNSA, per germline. The CDR3 protein is CASSLDPGLYEQYF. CDR3 in DNA: TGTGCCAGCAGCTTAGACCCCGGCCTCTACGAGCAGTACTTC.

The chain couples TRBV29-1 to TRBJ2-3, with a weak D call TRBD2 (5 bases). The CDR3 extends over 15 amino acids. V was trimmed by 6 bases and J by 1 base, leaving 17 bases between them. CDR1 is SQVTM, CDR2 ANQGSEA, per germline. The CDR3 coding sequence is TGCAGCGTCGGACTGACACCACGGGGCACAGATACGCAGTATTTT. It yields the protein CSVGLTPRGTDTQYF.

This clone showed up just once. The chain has TRBV19 and TRBJ2-5; 9 nucleotides align to TRBD2. Germline V gene lookup returns CDR1 LNHDA and CDR2 SQIVND (reference sequence). The V and J ends lost 6 bases and 5 bases, in that order; junction bases with no gene match: 7. The CDR3 is made up of 14 amino acids. The DNA for the CDR3 is TGTGCCAGTAGACCAGCGGGGGGCCTCGAGACCCAGTACTTC. Translating it yields CASRPAGGLETQYF.

This clone is a singleton in its sample. The rearrangement uses TRBV28 and TRBJ2-2, with D possibly TRBD1 on 6 matching bases. The V end was cut by 8 bases, the J end by 7 bases, with 14 bases between. The CDR3 is 13 amino acids. Looked up from germline, CDR1 is MDHEN and CDR2 is SYDVKM. For the CDR3, the DNA is TGTGCCAGCTTGGGACACCCGAGCGGGGAGCTGTTTTTT. Its translation: CASLGHPSGELFF.

V gene TRBV19 combines with J gene TRBJ1-1; tentative D call: TRBD1 (6 bases). The germline CDR1 and CDR2 sequences are LNHDA and SQIVND (reference sequence). The V gene lost 8 bases and the J gene lost 11 bases, with 21 bases spanning the gap. CDR3 length: 13 residues. CDR3 sequence (DNA): TGTGCCAGTTCGAGGGATTACAGGGACGTGGCTTTCTTT. The encoded protein is CASSRDYRDVAFF. Complete variable domain (other parts from reference TRBV19 and TRBJ1-1): DGGITQSPKYLFRKEGQNVTLSCEQNLNHDAMYWYRQDPGQGLRLIYYSQIVNDFQKGDIAEGYSVSREKKESFPLTVTSAQKNPTAFYLCASSRDYRDVAFFGQGTRLTVV.

This chain links TRBV7-9 with TRBJ2-1; 8 bases line up with TRBD2. Per germline, CDR1 SEHNR and CDR2 FQNEAQ (reference sequence). V lost 5 bases, J lost 5 bases, and 5 bases stayed unmatched. The CDR3 is 14 amino acids. The DNA for the CDR3 is TGTGCCAGCAGCCGGACTAGCAGAGACAATGAGCAGTTCTTC. Encoded protein: CASSRTSRDNEQFF.

V usage is TRBV7-2 and J usage is TRBJ2-7; no clear D. Germline V CDR1 and CDR2: SGHTA, FQGNSA. V lost 1 base and J 1 base, leaving 2 bases between the germline ends. This CDR3 has 12 amino acids. This CDR3 reads CASSLESYEQYF. In nucleotides, the CDR3 is TGTGCCAGCAGCTTAGAGTCCTACGAGCAGTACTTC.

This clone was found a few times. J is TRBJ1-5 and V is TRBV7-2; D perhaps matches TRBD1 (6 bases). The CDR3 runs 15 residues. Trimming pared 2 bases from V and 6 bases from J, leaving 14 bases between. Germline CDR1 reads SGHTA; CDR2 reads FQGNSA. The CDR3 region has the DNA TGTGCCAGCAGCTTACACTGGGGGGCCGGTCAGCCCCAGCATTTT. Its protein is CASSLHWGAGQPQHF.

The chain is built from TRBV9 and TRBJ2-5, with a tentative D call TRBD1 (6 bases). V dropped 3 bases and J dropped 4 bases, with 19 bases sitting between them. Germline-derived CDR1 and CDR2 are SGDLS and YYNGEE. CDR3 length equals 16 residues. The CDR3 loop is CASSASHDSGVETQYF. The CDR3 DNA sequence: TGTGCCAGCAGCGCTAGTCATGATTCAGGGGTAGAGACCCAGTACTTC.

This chain connects TRBV29-1 to TRBJ1-4; the match to TRBD1 covers 8 bases. The CDR3 extends over 15 amino acids. Germline values: CDR1 SQVTM, CDR2 ANQGSEA. V was pared by 5 bases and J by 4 bases, with 9 bases of the junction left unmatched. This CDR3 reads CSVRRNRGINEKLFF. DNA of the CDR3: TGCAGCGTTAGACGTAACAGGGGGATTAATGAAAAACTGTTTTTT. The entire variable domain, with the rest obtained from reference TRBV29-1 and TRBJ1-4, is as follows: SAVISQKPSRDICQRGTSLTIQCQVDSQVTMMFWYRQQPGQSLTLIATANQGSEATYESGFVIDKFPISRPNLTFSTLTVSNMSPEDSSIYLCSVRRNRGINEKLFFGSGTQLSVL.

The chain combines TRBV18 with TRBJ1-2; D is uncertain. The CDR3 extends over 14 amino acids. Germline V gene lookup returns CDR1 KGHSH and CDR2 LQKENI. The V and J ends lost 0 bases and 7 bases respectively, with 12 bases between them. The CDR3 DNA reads TGTGCCAGCTCACCACCGCCGGGGATAGCTGGCTACACCTTC. Translating gives CASSPPPGIAGYTF.

This clone is a singleton in its sample. This chain joins TRBV5-1 and TRBJ2-5; D gene ambiguous. The V end was cut by 1 base, the J end by 3 bases, with 13 bases between. The CDR3 has 15 residues. Looked up from germline, CDR1 is SGHRS and CDR2 is YFSETQ. CDR3 loop: CASSLTPTVKETQYF. CDR3 DNA: TGCGCCAGCAGCTTGACCCCGACTGTAAAAGAGACCCAGTACTTC.

DNA of the CDR3: TGTGCCAGCAGTTACCGCCCCGGGGGTCACTACGAGCAGTACTTC. It translates to CASSYRPGGHYEQYF. V is TRBV6-6 and J is TRBJ2-7; D perhaps matches TRBD2 (6 bases). V dropped 2 bases and J dropped 3 bases, with 14 bases sitting between them. Germline CDR1 reads MNHNY; CDR2 reads SVGAGI (reference sequence). The CDR3 contains 15 residues.

This chain links TRBV7-3 with TRBJ2-2, with a weak D call TRBD2 (7 bases). Trimming removed 5 bases at V and 7 bases at J, with 20 bases between. This CDR3 is 16 amino acids long. Germline CDR1 SGHTA, CDR2 FQGTGA. For the CDR3, the DNA is TGTGCCAGCAGCCTGCCGGGGGGCAACCCCGACGGGGAGCTGTTTTTT. It codes for CASSLPGGNPDGELFF.

The genes are TRBV2 and TRBJ2-5; possible D gene TRBD2, 6 bases. This CDR3 has 14 residues. Germline V gene sequence: CDR1 SNHLY, CDR2 FYNNEI. Trimming took off 2 bases at V and 7 bases at J, with 14 bases between the two ends. As DNA, the CDR3 is TGTGCCAGCAGTGAAAATCTAGCCGGGGGGACCCAGTACTTC. This encodes CASSENLAGGTQYF.

The chain couples TRBV7-9 to TRBJ2-3; no firm D call. The CDR3 runs 10 residues. The V end was cut by 1 base, the J end by 10 bases, with 3 bases between. CDR1 is SEHNR and CDR2 is FQNEAQ in the germline V gene (reference sequence). The CDR3 sequence is CASSLEAQYF. CDR3 DNA sequence: TGTGCCAGCAGCTTAGAGGCGCAGTATTTT. Drawing the rest from reference TRBV7-9 and TRBJ2-3, the complete variable domain is DTGVSQNPRHKITKRGQNVTFRCDPISEHNRLYWYRQTLGQGPEFLTYFQNEAQLEKSRLLSDRFSAERPKGSFSTLEIQRTEQGDSAMYLCASSLEAQYFGPGTRLTVL.

This clone showed up just once. The chain combines TRBV5-1 with TRBJ2-3, with 9 bases lining up with TRBD2. CDR3 length: 17 amino acids. V lost 1 base to trimming and J lost 4 bases; unmatched junction nucleotides: 10. In germline, CDR1 is SGHRS, CDR2 YFSETQ. CDR3 in DNA: TGCGCCAGCAGCTTGTTAGTAGCGGGAGTGGTATCAGATACGCAGTATTTT. Translation gives CASSLLVAGVVSDTQYF. Full variable domain (rest looked up from reference TRBV5-1 and TRBJ2-3): KAGVTQTPRYLIKTRGQQVTLSCSPISGHRSVSWYQQTPGQGLQFLFEYFSETQRNKGNFPGRFSGRQFSNSRSEMNVSTLELGDSALYLCASSLLVAGVVSDTQYFGPGTRLTVL.

The V and J genes are TRBV30 and TRBJ1-2, with 7 nucleotides matching TRBD1. This CDR3 region has 14 residues. Germline V CDR1 and CDR2: GTSNPN, SVGIG (reference sequence). J was trimmed by 4 bases and V by 2 bases; bases with no gene match: 7. The CDR3 nucleotides are TGTGCCTGGAGTACCCAGGGGGGCAGCTATGGCTACACCTTC. It specifies CAWSTQGGSYGYTF.

Turning to this clone: One junction end does not reproduce the germline sequence, and a read error may be involved. Other DNA sequences from this sample encode an identical CDR3 as well. The chain carries TRBV7-7 and TRBJ2-1; 9 bases match TRBD1. Germline V gene lookup returns CDR1 SSHAT and CDR2 FNYEAQ (reference sequence). The CDR3 is 15 amino acids. The CDR3 reads CASSLGTGTYNEQFF. The DNA for the CDR3 is TGTGCTAGCAGCTTAGGGACAGGGACCTACAATGAGCAGTTCTTC.

The CDR3 sequence: CSVAGQRYTDTQYF. The CDR3 nucleotides are TGCAGCGTTGCAGGCCAGCGATACACAGATACGCAGTATTTT. The genes are TRBV29-1 and TRBJ2-3; no definite D call. The CDR3 runs 14 residues. V shed 4 bases and J shed 2 bases, with 13 bases lying between them. The germline V gene encodes CDR1 SQVTM and CDR2 ANQGSEA.

This clone occurred once. CDR3 amino acids: CASRATGGFDTQYF. The CDR3 DNA sequence: TGTGCCAGCAGAGCGACAGGGGGATTTGATACGCAGTATTTT. The V gene is TRBV6-6, the J gene TRBJ2-3; TRBD1 aligns across 9 bases. The junction had 7 bases not matched to a gene; V was cut back by 6 bases and J by 6 bases. The length of the CDR3 is 14 residues. Looked up from germline, CDR1 is MNHNY and CDR2 is SVGAGI (reference sequence).

The gene calls are TRBV4-2 and TRBJ1-5; perhaps TRBD1 as D (6 bases). The CDR3 spans 18 residues. The V gene's germline CDR1 is LGHNA and CDR2 YNFKEQ. V was shortened by 1 base and J by 1 base, with 17 bases between the two germline ends. In DNA, the CDR3 is TGTGCCAGCAGCCAAGTAACGGTTCAACAGGGCAGCAATCAGCCCCAGCATTTT. It specifies CASSQVTVQQGSNQPQHF.

The rearrangement joins TRBV7-9 to TRBJ2-1, with 7 bases that match TRBD2. The V segment lost 2 bases and the J segment 10 bases; nucleotides outside the gene matches: 14. CDR3 size: 16 residues. CDR1 is SEHNR, CDR2 FQNEAQ, per germline (reference sequence). This chain's CDR3 is CASSLLSSGRAKEQFF. The CDR3 coding sequence is TGTGCCAGCAGCTTACTGAGTAGTGGGAGGGCGAAGGAGCAGTTCTTC.

The chain carries TRBV18 and TRBJ1-1; D not certain. With 5 bases removed from V and 1 base from J, the gap between germline ends came to 5 bases. Per the germline V gene, CDR1 is KGHSH and CDR2 is LQKENI. The CDR3 loop spans 12 amino acids. DNA of the CDR3: TGTGCCAGCTCATTTACGAACACTGAAGCTTTCTTT. It specifies CASSFTNTEAFF.

This clone occurred once. J is TRBJ1-1 and V is TRBV27; 9 bases map to TRBD1. CDR1 is MNHEY and CDR2 is SMNVEV in the germline V gene (reference sequence). The CDR3 totals 17 residues. The junction had 12 bases not matched to a gene; V was cut back by 6 bases and J by 1 base. In DNA form, the CDR3 reads TGTGCCAGCAGCGAATACGGACAGGGGAAGGCGAACACTGAAGCTTTCTTT. This translates into CASSEYGQGKANTEAFF.